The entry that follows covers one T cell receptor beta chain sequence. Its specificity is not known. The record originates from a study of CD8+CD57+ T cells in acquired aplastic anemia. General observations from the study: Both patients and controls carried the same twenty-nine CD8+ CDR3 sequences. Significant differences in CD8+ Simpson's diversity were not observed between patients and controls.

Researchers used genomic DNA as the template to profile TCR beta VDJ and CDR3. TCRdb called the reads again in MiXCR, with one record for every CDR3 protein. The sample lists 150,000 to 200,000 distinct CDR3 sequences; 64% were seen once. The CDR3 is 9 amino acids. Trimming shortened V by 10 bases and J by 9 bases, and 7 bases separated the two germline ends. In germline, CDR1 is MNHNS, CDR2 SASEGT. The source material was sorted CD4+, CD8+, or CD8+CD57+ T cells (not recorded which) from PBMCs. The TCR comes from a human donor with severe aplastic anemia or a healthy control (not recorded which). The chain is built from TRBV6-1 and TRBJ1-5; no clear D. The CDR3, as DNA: TGTGCCACAGGCCCGCCCCAGCATTTT. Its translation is CATGPPQHF.